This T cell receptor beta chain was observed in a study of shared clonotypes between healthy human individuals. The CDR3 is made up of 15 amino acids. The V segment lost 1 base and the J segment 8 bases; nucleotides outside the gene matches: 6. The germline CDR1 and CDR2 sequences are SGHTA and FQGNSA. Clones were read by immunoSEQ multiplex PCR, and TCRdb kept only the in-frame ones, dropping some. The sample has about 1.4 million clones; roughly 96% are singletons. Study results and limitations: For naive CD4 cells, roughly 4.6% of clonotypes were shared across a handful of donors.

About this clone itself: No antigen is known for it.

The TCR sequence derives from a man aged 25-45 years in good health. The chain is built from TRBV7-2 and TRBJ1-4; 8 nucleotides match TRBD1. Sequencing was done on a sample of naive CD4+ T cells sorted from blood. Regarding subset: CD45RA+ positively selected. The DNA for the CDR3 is TGTGCCAGCAGCTTAGTGCAGGGGGCTCGGGAAAAACTGTTTTTT. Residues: CASSLVQGAREKLFF.